This T cell receptor beta chain was captured by sequencing in a study of blood T cell repertoires in COVID-19. CDR1 is SGHVS and CDR2 is FNYEAQ in the germline V gene. Germline trimming cut 1 base from V and 2 bases from J; bases unmatched to any gene: 5. The CDR3 has 16 amino acids. The repertoire was sequenced with immunoSEQ multiplex PCR; TCRdb's copy has only in-frame clones and lacks some. The sample carries a few hundred thousand clones, roughly nine tenths recorded once. The TCR was taken from a woman between 40 and 50 years old who had been exposed to COVID-19. The chain recombines TRBV7-6 with TRBJ1-5; 7 bases align to TRBD1. The specimen was PBMCs or T cells enriched from blood (not recorded which). The CDR3 spells CASSLDPDRGNQPQHF. CDR3 nucleotide sequence: TGTGCCAGCAGCTTAGACCCCGACAGGGGCAATCAGCCCCAGCATTTT.